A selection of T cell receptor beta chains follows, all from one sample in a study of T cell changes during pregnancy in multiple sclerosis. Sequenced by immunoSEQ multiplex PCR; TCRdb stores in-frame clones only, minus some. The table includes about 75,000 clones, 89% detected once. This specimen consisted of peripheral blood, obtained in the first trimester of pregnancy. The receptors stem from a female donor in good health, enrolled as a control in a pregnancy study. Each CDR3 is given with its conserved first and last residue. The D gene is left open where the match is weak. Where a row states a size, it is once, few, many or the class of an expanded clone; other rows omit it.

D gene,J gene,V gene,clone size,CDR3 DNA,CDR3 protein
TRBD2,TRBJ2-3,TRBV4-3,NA,TGCGCCAGCAGCCCTTTAGCGGGATTGAGCACAGATACGCAGTATTTT,CASSPLAGLSTDTQYF
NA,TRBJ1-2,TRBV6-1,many,TGTGCCAGCAGTGTGTCAGGGGATCTTGACTATGGCTACACCTTC,CASSVSGDLDYGYTF
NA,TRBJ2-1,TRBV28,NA,TGTGCCAGCAGTTACCCGGGACTCTACAATGAGCAGTTCTTC,CASSYPGLYNEQFF
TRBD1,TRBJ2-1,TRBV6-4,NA,TGTGCCAGCAGCGACCTCCGACAGGGTTTGAATGAGCAGTTCTTC,CASSDLRQGLNEQFF
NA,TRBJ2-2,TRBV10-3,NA,TGTGCCACCGGACGGACAGAAGCGGCCGGGGAGCTGTTTTTT,CATGRTEAAGELFF
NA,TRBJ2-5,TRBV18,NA,TGTGCCAGCTCACCAGGGCCCCCGGTCGAGACCCAGTACTTC,CASSPGPPVETQYF
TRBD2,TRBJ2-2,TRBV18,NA,TGTGCCAGCTCGCAAGAACCGGGACTAGCGGGGTATAACACCGGGGAGCTGTTTTTT,CASSQEPGLAGYNTGELFF
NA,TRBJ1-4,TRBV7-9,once,TGTGCCAGCAGCTGGGGCGGGGGCAATGAAAAACTGTTTTTT,CASSWGGGNEKLFF
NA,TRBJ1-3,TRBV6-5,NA,TGTGCCAGCAGTTATAATTGGGCAGACACCATATATTTT,CASSYNWADTIYF
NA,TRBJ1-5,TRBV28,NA,TGTGCCAGCAGCTCCGACAGCCATAGCAATCAGCCCCAGCATTTT,CASSSDSHSNQPQHF
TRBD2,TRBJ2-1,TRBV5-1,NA,TGCGCCAGCAGGCGGCTAGCGGCCGTAAATGAGCAGTTCTTC,CASRRLAAVNEQFF
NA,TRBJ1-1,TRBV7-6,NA,TGTGCCAGCAGCTTGGGGGGACCCTTCACTGAAGCTTTCTTT,CASSLGGPFTEAFF
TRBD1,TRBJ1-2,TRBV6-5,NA,TGTGCCAGCAGTGGGGACAGAGACTATGGCTACACCTTC,CASSGDRDYGYTF
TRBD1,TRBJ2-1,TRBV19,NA,TGTGCCAGTAGCTTTCAGACAGGGGAGGCCTACAATGAGCAGTTCTTC,CASSFQTGEAYNEQFF
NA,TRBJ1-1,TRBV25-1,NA,TGTGCCAGCAGTGACCCCGGGGCTGAAGCTTTCTTT,CASSDPGAEAFF
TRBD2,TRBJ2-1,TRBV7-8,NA,TGTGCCAGCAGCTTAGGGGCTAGCGGGGGTAACTACAATGAGCAGTTCTTC,CASSLGASGGNYNEQFF
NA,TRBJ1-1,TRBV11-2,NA,TGTGCCAGCAGCTTAGACCCGGGGAGGACTGAAGCTTTCTTT,CASSLDPGRTEAFF
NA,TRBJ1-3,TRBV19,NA,TGTGCCAGTACCCCTCAGGGGACCTCTGGAAACACCATATATTTT,CASTPQGTSGNTIYF
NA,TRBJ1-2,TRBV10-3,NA,TGTGCCATCAGTGAAGGGACTGCTAACTATGGCTACACCTTC,CAISEGTANYGYTF
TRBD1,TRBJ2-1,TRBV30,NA,TGTGCCTGGAGTGTACAGGACAGGGGGCTAGGTCGGCAGTTCTTC,CAWSVQDRGLGRQFF
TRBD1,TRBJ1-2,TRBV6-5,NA,TGTGCCAGCAGTTACGGATATCAGGGACAGAACTATGGCTACACCTTC,CASSYGYQGQNYGYTF
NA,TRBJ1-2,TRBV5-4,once,TGTGCCAGCAGTCGGGGGACGGGCTACACCTTC,CASSRGTGYTF
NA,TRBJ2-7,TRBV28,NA,TGTGCCAGCATCCCAGGGGCCAGCGACTACTACGAGCAGTACTTC,CASIPGASDYYEQYF
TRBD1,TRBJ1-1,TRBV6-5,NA,TGTGCCAGCAGCCCTTACAGGGGTACTGAAGCTTTCTTT,CASSPYRGTEAFF
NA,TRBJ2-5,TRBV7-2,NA,TGTGCCAGCAGCTTTTCTCGCGGTAGGCCAGAGACCCAGTACTTC,CASSFSRGRPETQYF
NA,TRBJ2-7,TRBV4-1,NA,TGCGCCAGCAGCCAAGTTAGGACAGCCTCCTACGAGCAGTACTTC,CASSQVRTASYEQYF
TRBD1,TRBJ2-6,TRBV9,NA,TGTGCCAGCAGCGAGACCCCGGGACAGGGGCACTCTGGGGCCAACGTCCTGACTTTC,CASSETPGQGHSGANVLTF
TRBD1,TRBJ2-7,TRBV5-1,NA,TGCGCCAGCAGCGGAACCGGGACAGGGAAATACGAGCAGTACTTC,CASSGTGTGKYEQYF
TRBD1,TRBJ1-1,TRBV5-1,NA,TGCGCCAGCAGCTCTGGACAGGGGGCGTTGGGTCTCACTGAAGCTTTCTTT,CASSSGQGALGLTEAFF
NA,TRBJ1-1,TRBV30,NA,TGTGCCTGGAGGCCCGGACAGAACACTGAAGCTTTCTTT,CAWRPGQNTEAFF
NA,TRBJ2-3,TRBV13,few,TGTGCCAGCAGCCGCACGGAGGGACAGCGAAGCACAGATACGCAGTATTTT,CASSRTEGQRSTDTQYF
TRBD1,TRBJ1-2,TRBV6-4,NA,TGTGCCAGCAGTCTAATGCCGGGACAGGGTAACTATGGCTACACCTTC,CASSLMPGQGNYGYTF
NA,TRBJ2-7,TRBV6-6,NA,TGTGCCAGCAGTTCAGAGGTGCTCCCCGAGCAGTACTTC,CASSSEVLPEQYF
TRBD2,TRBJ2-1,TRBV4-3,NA,TGCGCCAGCAGCCAAAGCGGGGCAGACTACAATGAGCAGTTCTTC,CASSQSGADYNEQFF
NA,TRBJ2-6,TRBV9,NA,TGTGCCAGCAGCGTAGCACAGGCAAGCTCTGGGGCCAACGTCCTGACTTTC,CASSVAQASSGANVLTF
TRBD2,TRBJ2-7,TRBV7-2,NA,TGTGCCAGCAGCTTGCTAGCGGGAGGGCCATCAAAGCCGTACTTC,CASSLLAGGPSKPYF
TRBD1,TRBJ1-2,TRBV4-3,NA,TGCGCCAGCAGCCAAGCCCCTGGGACAGGGAACTATGGCTACACCTTC,CASSQAPGTGNYGYTF
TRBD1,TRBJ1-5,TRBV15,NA,TGTGCCACCAGAGGTTATGGACAGGGGGCACAACCCCAGCATTTT,CATRGYGQGAQPQHF
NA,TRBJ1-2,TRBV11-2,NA,TGTGCCAGCAGCTCACACAGGGATATGAGTTATGGCTACACCTTC,CASSSHRDMSYGYTF
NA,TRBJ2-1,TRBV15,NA,TGTGCCACCAGCAGAGACAGGGTCCGGCGTCATGAGCAGTTCTTC,CATSRDRVRRHEQFF